A selection of T cell receptor beta chains follows, all from one sample in a study of human T cells and chemical hapten exposure. Each CDR3 protein is one row after TCRdb ran MiXCR on the RACE reads. The repertoire includes 270,000 or so distinct CDR3 sequences, approximately 8% of them detected once, and 1.2% sits in the top ten. The specimen comprised whole blood, sampled in connection with sensitization to the hapten diphenylcyclopropenone (DPC). These receptors originate from a man younger than 35 with alopecia areata. Some clones in this sample may be carry-over from other donors' samples. Both conserved end residues are part of each CDR3. A D gene is named only where the DNA matches it firmly. Size tells how often a clone was seen (once, few, many) or the class of an expanded clone, and some rows leave it out.

j_call,v_call,d_call,clone_size,cdr3_aa,cdr3_nt
TRBJ2-3,TRBV7-6,.,few,CASSLFRDTSTDTQYF,TGTGCCAGCAGCTTATTTCGGGACACCAGCACAGATACGCAGTATTTT
TRBJ2-4,TRBV12-3/TRBV12-4,TRBD1,.,CASSPGDRGAKNIQYF,TGTGCCAGCAGCCCAGGGGACAGGGGGGCCAAAAACATTCAGTACTTC
TRBJ1-6,TRBV12-3/TRBV12-4,TRBD1,.,CASSTRLTGNSPLHF,TGTGCCAGCAGTACGAGATTGACAGGGAATTCACCCCTCCACTTT
TRBJ2-3,TRBV9,TRBD2,.,CASSVTVLAGSSSTDTQYF,TGTGCCAGCAGCGTAACTGTTTTAGCGGGGTCGTCTAGCACAGATACGCAGTATTTT
TRBJ1-5,TRBV20-1,.,many,CSARDRRKAQPQHF,TGCAGTGCTAGAGATAGGCGGAAAGCTCAGCCCCAGCATTTT
TRBJ2-7,TRBV12-3/TRBV12-4,.,few,CASSLSRAGEQYF,TGTGCCAGCAGTTTGAGCAGGGCAGGGGAGCAGTACTTC
TRBJ1-1,TRBV6-6,.,many,CASTRDLGTEAFF,TGTGCCAGCACAAGGGACTTGGGGACTGAAGCTTTCTTT
TRBJ2-1,TRBV20-1,.,few,CSARDLVLVDEQFF,TGCAGTGCTAGAGATCTGGTCCTAGTTGATGAGCAGTTCTTC
TRBJ1-6,TRBV7-8,.,few,CASSLETGSTYNSPLHF,TGTGCCAGCAGCTTAGAAACGGGGAGCACTTATAATTCACCCCTCCACTTT
TRBJ2-7,TRBV7-9,TRBD1,.,CASSSVPGQGAGAYEQYF,TGTGCCAGCAGCTCCGTACCGGGACAGGGGGCAGGGGCCTACGAGCAGTACTTC
TRBJ2-5,TRBV7-9,.,many,CASSHTRHQETQYF,TGTGCCAGCAGCCACACGCGGCATCAAGAGACCCAGTACTTC
TRBJ2-7,TRBV29-1,TRBD1,many,CSVNNRGRGYEQYF,TGCAGCGTTAATAACAGGGGAAGGGGCTACGAGCAGTACTTC
TRBJ1-4,TRBV6-5,TRBD1,many,CASSRTGGKGEKLFF,TGTGCCAGCAGTCGGACAGGGGGCAAGGGGGAAAAACTGTTTTTT
TRBJ1-5,TRBV7-8,.,few,CASSFLGEPGNQPQHF,TGTGCCAGCAGCTTTCTCGGGGAACCGGGCAATCAGCCCCAGCATTTT
TRBJ2-3,TRBV21-1,.,few,CASSKGGTDSEECTDTQYF,TGTGCCAGCAGCAAAGGTGGGACAGACTCCGAAGAATGCACAGATACGCAGTATTTT
TRBJ2-5,TRBV3-1,TRBD2,few,CASSQEWAGLAEETQYF,TGTGCCAGCAGCCAAGAATGGGCGGGACTAGCAGAAGAGACCCAGTACTTC
TRBJ2-3,TRBV5-1,.,few,CASSLWSGTDTQYF,TGCGCCAGCAGCTTATGGTCCGGCACAGATACGCAGTATTTT
TRBJ1-2,TRBV5-1,.,.,CASNVGTDANYGYTF,TGCGCCAGCAACGTCGGGACGGACGCTAACTATGGCTACACCTTC
TRBJ1-1,TRBV28,.,few,CASRGGDTEAFF,TGTGCCAGCAGGGGAGGGGACACTGAAGCTTTCTTT
TRBJ2-7,TRBV4-3,TRBD1,many,CASSQDGTGQTYEQYF,TGCGCCAGCAGCCAAGATGGGACAGGGCAAACCTACGAGCAGTACTTC
TRBJ1-4,TRBV12-3/TRBV12-4,TRBD1,.,CASSPDRDEKLFF,TGTGCCAGCAGCCCCGACAGGGATGAAAAACTGTTTTTT
TRBJ1-2,TRBV2,TRBD1,.,CASRTGVVYGYTF,TGTGCCAGCAGGACAGGGGTAGTCTATGGCTACACCTTC
TRBJ2-7,TRBV18,TRBD1,few,CASSRDRGVDEQYF,TGTGCCAGCTCCCGGGACAGGGGCGTCGACGAGCAGTACTTC
TRBJ2-2,TRBV6-2/TRBV6-3,.,few,CASSQPARADQLRTGELFF,TGTGCCAGCAGTCAACCCGCCCGGGCCGACCAGCTGCGGACCGGGGAGCTGTTTTTT
TRBJ1-5,TRBV10-3,.,many,CAISEKVAGPQHF,TGTGCCATCAGTGAGAAAGTCGCGGGGCCCCAGCATTTT
TRBJ2-1,TRBV27,.,.,CASSFGVDPGEQFF,TGTGCCAGCAGTTTCGGTGTGGATCCCGGTGAGCAGTTCTTC
TRBJ1-3,TRBV5-1,TRBD1,few,CASKVTGGSLFAGNTIYF,TGCGCCAGCAAGGTGACAGGGGGTTCCCTTTTCGCTGGAAACACCATATATTTT
TRBJ2-5,TRBV29-1,.,many,CSVEGFQETQYF,TGCAGCGTCGAGGGTTTCCAAGAGACCCAGTACTTC
TRBJ2-7,TRBV28,TRBD1,.,CASTRGGQGTYEQYF,TGTGCCAGCACCCGAGGAGGACAGGGGACCTACGAGCAGTACTTC
TRBJ1-2,TRBV7-2,.,.,CASSEKGGGYGYTF,TGTGCCAGCAGCGAAAAGGGAGGTGGCTATGGCTACACCTTC
TRBJ2-5,TRBV2,TRBD2,few,CASVPSGGRGYF,TGTGCCAGCGTACCTAGCGGGGGCCGCGGGTACTTC
TRBJ1-5,TRBV7-2,.,few,CASSLAVGYGQPQHF,TGTGCCAGCAGCTTAGCGGTAGGGTACGGTCAGCCCCAGCATTTT
TRBJ2-3,TRBV5-1,TRBD1,many,CASRTGERADTQYF,TGCGCCAGTCGGACAGGGGAGCGGGCAGATACGCAGTATTTT
TRBJ2-7,TRBV28,TRBD2,many,CASRSSGSTYEQYF,TGTGCCAGCAGATCTAGCGGGTCTACCTACGAGCAGTACTTC
TRBJ2-5,TRBV9,.,many,CASSVGPGEETQYF,TGTGCCAGCAGCGTCGGACCGGGGGAAGAGACCCAGTACTTC
TRBJ1-1,TRBV9,.,.,CASSVGPKSNGEAFF,TGTGCCAGCAGCGTAGGACCGAAGAGCAATGGGGAAGCTTTCTTT
TRBJ1-1,TRBV5-1,TRBD1,.,CASSPPGQGIMNTEAFF,TGCGCCAGCAGTCCACCGGGACAGGGAATCATGAACACTGAAGCTTTCTTT
TRBJ1-6,TRBV11-2,TRBD1,many,CASSLTSPGQISYNSPLHF,TGTGCCAGCAGCTTAACTTCCCCGGGACAGATCTCCTATAATTCACCCCTCCACTTT
TRBJ1-2,TRBV20-1,TRBD1,few,CSARDPGQGNYGYTF,TGCAGTGCTAGAGATCCGGGACAGGGTAACTATGGCTACACCTTC
TRBJ2-3,TRBV4-1,.,few,CASSPLGDLRTDTQYF,TGCGCCAGCAGCCCCCTCGGGGACCTCCGCACAGATACGCAGTATTTT
TRBJ2-1,TRBV29-1,.,few,CSVGRDTGLNNEQFF,TGCAGCGTTGGCCGGGACACGGGTTTGAACAATGAGCAGTTCTTC
TRBJ2-5,TRBV6-5,.,.,CASSYSMVETQYF,TGTGCCAGCAGTTACTCGATGGTAGAGACCCAGTACTTC
TRBJ2-3,TRBV5-1,TRBD2,few,CASSNGLAGGGDTQYF,TGCGCCAGCAGCAACGGACTAGCGGGGGGCGGAGATACGCAGTATTTT
TRBJ1-5,TRBV19,TRBD1,.,CASSIGQAGSNQPQHF,TGTGCCAGTAGTATTGGACAGGCGGGGAGCAATCAGCCCCAGCATTTT
TRBJ2-3,TRBV7-9,.,.,CASSFDRQSADTQYF,TGTGCCAGCAGCTTTGACAGGCAAAGTGCAGATACGCAGTATTTT
TRBJ2-1,TRBV24-1,TRBD1,few,CATRRDSNNEQFF,TGTGCCACCAGAAGGGACAGCAACAATGAGCAGTTCTTC
TRBJ2-1,TRBV20-1,.,many,CSARDGFAYNEQFF,TGCAGTGCTAGAGATGGGTTCGCTTACAATGAGCAGTTCTTC
TRBJ1-1,TRBV5-1,.,.,CASKREVDTEAFF,TGCGCCAGCAAGAGGGAAGTCGACACTGAAGCTTTCTTT